This T cell receptor (beta chain) appears in the sequencing data of a study of blood T cell repertoires in COVID-19. Study summary: Samples of COVID-19 (acute and convalescent) were obtained from the United States, Italy and Spain. The cDNA or gDNA used as material had been derived from T cells, B-cell-depleted T cells, or PBMCs.

In the authors' methods: Quantification of nucleated cells was approximated via reference gene primer amplification. This table comes from immunoSEQ multiplex PCR, and its TCRdb copy is limited to in-frame clones, with some not included. D and trimming come from the DNA, and the V and J calls and clone size come from that table. The table has approximately 94,000 clones, 88% seen once; the top ten hold 4.5% to 6.5%. The V and J ends lost 3 bases and 0 bases, in that order; junction bases with no gene match: 4. The length of the CDR3 is 17 residues. Germline V CDR1 and CDR2: LGHNA, YSLEER. The TCR originated in a human donor in a cohort sampled during active COVID-19. Sample: peripheral blood. The chain is built from TRBV4-3 and TRBJ2-1; 11 nucleotides match TRBD2. This CDR3 reads CASSQGLADLSYNEQFF. The CDR3 nucleotides are TGCGCCAGCAGCCAGGGACTAGCGGATCTCTCCTACAATGAGCAGTTCTTC.